Below are 23 T cell receptor beta chains sequenced from a single sample in a study of blood T cell repertoires in COVID-19. The table came from immunoSEQ multiplex PCR; TCRdb's copy has only in-frame clones and leaves some out. The repertoire has 250,000 to 300,000 clones, around nine tenths of them found once; the top ten carry roughly 10%. Material for sequencing was peripheral blood. These TCRs come from a woman in her 70s with COVID-19, enrolled during active disease.

This clone appeared once. The chain combines TRBV12-3 or TRBV12-4 with TRBJ2-2; D not certain. The CDR3 spans 12 residues. The V gene lost 2 bases and the J gene lost 6 bases, with 4 bases spanning the gap. The CDR3 sequence: CASSLTAGELFF. CDR3 sequence (DNA): TGTGCCAGCAGTTTAACGGCCGGGGAGCTGTTTTTT.

This chain uses TRBV4-3 with TRBJ2-3, with TRBD2 matching 13 bases. There are 15 residues in the CDR3. The J segment lost 10 bases and the V segment lost 0 bases, leaving 4 bases of the junction unmatched. Germline V lookup: CDR1 LGHNA, CDR2 YSLEER. CDR3 DNA sequence: TGCGCCAGCAGCCAAGACACTAGCGGGAGGGTAGCGCAGTATTTT. Residues: CASSQDTSGRVAQYF.

J is TRBJ1-4 and V is TRBV10-2; the D is unclear. Trimming took off 4 bases at V and 8 bases at J, with 5 bases between the two ends. CDR1 and CDR2 from the germline V gene are WSHSY and SAAADI. This CDR3 comprises 11 residues. CDR3 nucleotides: TGCGCCAGCAGTGTGGGCGAAAAACTGTTTTTT. Amino acid sequence: CASSVGEKLFF.

V gene TRBV30 combines with J gene TRBJ2-1, with a tentative D call TRBD2 (6 bases). Germline lookup yields CDR1 GTSNPN and CDR2 SVGIG (reference sequence). CDR3 length: 14 amino acids. The V gene lost 3 bases and the J gene lost 2 bases, with 11 bases spanning the gap. CDR3 residues: CAWSRGEPYNEQFF. DNA of the CDR3: TGTGCCTGGAGCCGCGGGGAACCCTACAATGAGCAGTTCTTC.

The rearrangement links TRBV6-5 to TRBJ2-7; 12 bases are shared with TRBD2. The CDR3 covers 14 residues. CDR1 and CDR2 (germline): MNHEY, SVGAGI. Trimming took 7 bases from V and 6 from J; bases not matched to a gene: 7. CDR3 nucleotides: TGTGCCAGCACCGCCACTAGCGGGAGGAGCGAGCAGTACTTC. Amino acid sequence: CASTATSGRSEQYF.

The V call is TRBV30, the J call TRBJ2-7; the D gene is possibly TRBD2 (6 bases). This CDR3 comprises 12 residues. Trimming removed 8 bases at V and 2 bases at J, with 13 bases between. Germline assignment: CDR1 GTSNPN and CDR2 SVGIG (reference sequence). The CDR3 nucleotides read TGTGCCATAGCGGACGATCCCTACGAGCAGTACTTC. Translation gives CAIADDPYEQYF.

This clone has just a few counts. The rearrangement joins TRBV5-1 to TRBJ1-2; maybe TRBD1 (5 bases). The V gene's germline CDR1 is SGHRS and CDR2 YFSETQ. This CDR3 contains 14 residues. The ends were cut back, 0 bases at V and 2 bases at J, with 8 bases in the middle. CDR3 amino acids: CASSLDGANYGYTF. As DNA, the CDR3 is TGCGCCAGCAGCTTGGATGGGGCCAACTATGGCTACACCTTC.

This clone showed up just once. This chain links TRBV7-2 with TRBJ1-1; no clear D gene. The CDR3 sequence is 16 residues long. V lost 4 bases and J 3 bases, leaving 18 bases between the germline ends. Germline assignment: CDR1 SGHTA and CDR2 FQGNSA. The chain's CDR3 is CASSSSTWNIYTEAFF. CDR3 sequence (DNA): TGTGCCAGCAGCTCTAGTACATGGAACATTTACACTGAAGCTTTCTTT.

The chain recombines TRBV19 with TRBJ1-2; TRBD1 agrees at 10 bases. With 3 bases clipped from V and 7 bases from J, the junction kept 11 bases outside the gene matches. Germline CDR1 reads LNHDA; CDR2 reads SQIVND (reference sequence). This CDR3 has 16 residues. The DNA for the CDR3 is TGTGCCAGTAGTATCTTCACCGGGACAGGGGTCGTTGGCTACACCTTC. This codes for CASSIFTGTGVVGYTF. Combining the CDR3 with reference TRBV19 and TRBJ1-2 gives the whole variable domain DGGITQSPKYLFRKEGQNVTLSCEQNLNHDAMYWYRQDPGQGLRLIYYSQIVNDFQKGDIAEGYSVSREKKESFPLTVTSAQKNPTAFYLCASSIFTGTGVVGYTFGSGTRLTVV.

The chain has TRBV27 and TRBJ1-5; D uncertain. This CDR3 region has 15 residues. Trimming cost V 2 bases and J 2 bases, with 10 bases left between them. In germline, CDR1 is MNHEY, CDR2 SMNVEV (reference sequence). The CDR3: CASSLSPLGNQPQHF. CDR3 bases: TGTGCCAGCAGTTTAAGCCCTCTGGGCAATCAGCCCCAGCATTTT.

The chain is built from TRBV30 and TRBJ1-1; no clear D gene. Per the germline V gene, CDR1 is GTSNPN and CDR2 is SVGIG (reference sequence). CDR3 size: 14 residues. The V end lost 1 base, the J end lost 2 bases, and 11 bases lay between the germline ends. The CDR3 spells CAWSGWRINTEAFF. CDR3 bases: TGTGCCTGGAGTGGTTGGAGGATTAACACTGAAGCTTTCTTT.

The chain couples TRBV12-3 or TRBV12-4 to TRBJ1-1; D remains ambiguous. Trimming took off 6 bases at V and 4 bases at J, with 12 bases between the two ends. The CDR3 is 13 amino acids. The CDR3 loop reads CASSKSETTEAFF. CDR3 DNA: TGTGCCAGCAGCAAGAGCGAGACCACTGAAGCTTTCTTT.

V gene TRBV6-5 combines with J gene TRBJ1-2; D is perhaps TRBD1 (6 bases). The CDR3 totals 14 residues. Germline CDR1 MNHEY, CDR2 SVGAGI. V was cut by 6 bases and J by 0 bases, with 11 bases left in between. The CDR3 region is CASSGTSANYGYTF. The CDR3 DNA reads TGTGCCAGCAGCGGGACATCCGCTAACTATGGCTACACCTTC.

The V and J genes are TRBV5-4 and TRBJ1-5; tentative D call: TRBD1 (5 bases). Trimming left V 5 bases short and J 6 bases short, with 12 bases between. CDR3 length: 13 amino acids. Germline CDR1 reads SGHNT; CDR2 reads YYREEE (reference sequence). The CDR3 loop is CASSFGRGQPQHF. The DNA of the CDR3 is TGTGCCAGCAGTTTCGGGAGGGGTCAGCCCCAGCATTTT.

Details on this clone: The same CDR3 can be traced to other DNA sequences in this sample. The rearrangement links TRBV7-3 to TRBJ2-5; a possible D gene is TRBD2 (5 bases). Looked up from germline, CDR1 is SGHTA and CDR2 is FQGTGA. The CDR3 totals 13 residues. V was cut by 0 bases and J by 3 bases, with 5 bases left in between. The CDR3 region has the DNA TGTGCCAGCAGCTTAACGCGGGAAGAGACCCAGTACTTC. Residues: CASSLTREETQYF.

The rearrangement joins TRBV27 to TRBJ2-3, with a possible D match to TRBD2 (7 bases). The CDR3 is 16 amino acids. CDR1 is MNHEY, CDR2 SMNVEV, per germline (reference sequence). V lost 3 bases and J lost 6, with 19 bases in between. CDR3 sequence: CASSFGGAKGSDTQYF. The CDR3 nucleotides are TGTGCCAGCAGTTTTGGGGGGGCGAAGGGTTCGGATACGCAGTATTTT.

This clone appeared a single time. V gene TRBV7-9 combines with J gene TRBJ2-7, with 10 bases that match TRBD2. Trimming at V came to 1 base and at J to 4 bases, leaving 4 bases not matched to a gene. This CDR3 contains 15 residues. CDR1 SEHNR and CDR2 FQNEAQ come from the germline V gene (reference sequence). In nucleotides, the CDR3 is TGTGCCAGCAGCTTAGTTAGCGGGGGGCGTTACGAGCAGTACTTC. It translates to CASSLVSGGRYEQYF.

The J gene is TRBJ1-2, the V gene TRBV4-1; D might be TRBD1 (5 bases). Looked up from germline, CDR1 is MGHRA and CDR2 is YSYEKL. V lost 0 bases to trimming and J lost 5 bases, with 10 bases between them. CDR3 size: 14 residues. CDR3 sequence: CASSQDIGGYGYTF. The CDR3 DNA sequence: TGCGCCAGCAGCCAAGATATTGGGGGGTATGGCTACACCTTC.

V and J are TRBV7-9 and TRBJ2-5; D might be TRBD1 (8 bases). Between the trimmed V and J ends, which lost 7 bases and 4 bases, there was a span of 10 bases. Germline loops: CDR1 SEHNR, CDR2 FQNEAQ (reference sequence). The CDR3 sequence is 12 residues long. In nucleotides, the CDR3 is TGTGCCAGCAACAGGGGGGGAGAGACCCAGTACTTC. Protein: CASNRGGETQYF.

The J gene is TRBJ2-1, the V gene TRBV27, with D perhaps matching TRBD1 (6 bases). This CDR3 contains 14 residues. Germline assignment: CDR1 MNHEY and CDR2 SMNVEV (reference sequence). Trimming pared 6 bases from V and 8 bases from J, leaving 17 bases between. The CDR3 loop is CASSTTLGGHEQFF. CDR3 sequence (DNA): TGTGCCAGCAGCACTACTCTAGGGGGTCATGAGCAGTTCTTC.

About this clone itself: Additional DNA sequences in this sample encode the identical CDR3. The chain combines TRBV19 with TRBJ1-2, with D possibly matching TRBD1 (6 bases). Trimming stripped 5 bases from V and 3 bases from J, with 7 bases between. Germline CDR1 and CDR2: LNHDA and SQIVND (reference sequence). CDR3 size: 12 residues. The chain's CDR3 is CASSPGDYGYTF. CDR3 nucleotide sequence: TGTGCCAGTAGTCCAGGGGACTATGGCTACACCTTC.

The chain recombines TRBV28 with TRBJ2-7; TRBD2 matches 10 bases. Germline V CDR1 and CDR2: MDHEN, SYDVKM. This CDR3 contains 14 residues. V lost 5 bases and J lost 6; bases outside the gene matches: 7. In DNA, the CDR3 is TGTGCCAGCAGTACCCTAGCGGGAGCGAGCGAGCAGTACTTC. It encodes CASSTLAGASEQYF.

The rearrangement links TRBV28 to TRBJ1-2; D unresolved. The germline V and J ends were trimmed by 3 bases and 4 bases, with 12 bases remaining between them. CDR1 is MDHEN and CDR2 is SYDVKM in the germline V gene. This CDR3 spans 14 amino acids. DNA for the CDR3: TGTGCCAGCAGTTTTGGCCAGGACTTCTATGGCTACACCTTC. Amino acid sequence: CASSFGQDFYGYTF.